The clone carrying this T cell receptor (beta chain) was detected many times. Its target is not known. The data were taken from a study of blood T cells in healthy people across ages. Primed by a sample-barcoded 5' primer and a J-beta primer mix, a second PCR proceeded for roughly 7 to 11 cycles. TCRdb fed the 5' RACE reads into MiXCR, producing one record per CDR3 protein. The data contain 600,000 or so distinct CDR3 sequences, about 30% of them singletons. The study, taken as a whole, reports: As age increased, TCR beta diversity per million T cells fell in a roughly linear fashion. More naive CD4+ cells and higher diversity marked long-lived donors relative to aged donors.

The CDR3 spans 17 residues. Trimming took 4 bases from V and 2 from J; bases not matched to a gene: 9. CDR1 is SGHTA, CDR2 FQGNSA, per germline. The rearrangement joins TRBV7-2 to TRBJ2-3, with 10 bases aligning to TRBD2. The sample comprised blood. The origin of this receptor is a woman aged 80 or over in good health. The CDR3 sequence: CASSSRTSGYPTDTQYF. The CDR3 DNA follows: TGTGCCAGCAGCTCAAGGACTAGCGGATACCCCACAGATACGCAGTATTTT.